One and the same sample provided the 8 T cell receptor beta chains below, sequenced in a study of beta chain features in type 1 diabetes. cDNA synthesis used the whole RNA isolate, giving expressed TCRB sequences. The protocol was immunoSEQ multiplex PCR, while the TCRdb copy is restricted to in-frame clones and leaves out a portion. Seen here are 850,000 to 900,000 clones, roughly a sixth observed once, and the top ten hold 0.023%. Sequencing was performed on naive CD4+ T cells from blood. The receptors originated from a woman younger than 30 in good health.

V usage is TRBV11-2 and J usage is TRBJ2-1, with 7 bases that match TRBD1. The CDR3 length is 14 residues. The V segment lost 2 bases and the J segment 2 bases; nucleotides outside the gene matches: 0. Germline V CDR1 and CDR2: SGHAT, FQNNGV. The chain's CDR3 is CASSLQGAYNEQFF. The CDR3 DNA is TGTGCCAGCAGCTTACAGGGGGCCTACAATGAGCAGTTCTTC.

Comments on this clone: A junction end diverges from the germline sequence, so it may reflect a read error. The chain combines TRBV7-7 with TRBJ2-6, with D perhaps assigned TRBD1 or TRBD2 (5 bases each). This CDR3 contains 16 residues. The germline gives CDR1 SSHAT, CDR2 FNYEAQ (reference sequence). CDR3 DNA sequence: TGTGCTAGCAGCTTGGGACCCCTCTCTGGGGCCAACGTCCTGACTTTC. This encodes CASSLGPLSGANVLTF.

This clone turned up a few times. The chain has TRBV29-1 and TRBJ1-4; perhaps TRBD1 as D (5 bases). CDR1 and CDR2 (germline): SQVTM, ANQGSEA. The V end lost 6 bases, the J end lost 2 bases, and 10 bases lay between the germline ends. The CDR3 has 13 residues. The CDR3, as DNA: TGCAGCGTCCTCAGGGACACTAATGAAAAACTGTTTTTT. It translates to CSVLRDTNEKLFF.

J is TRBJ2-3 and V is TRBV7-2; TRBD1 matches at 7 bases. CDR1 and CDR2 from the germline V gene are SGHTA and FQGNSA. Unmatched junction bases numbered 4, after V lost 6 bases and J lost 4 bases. The CDR3 sequence is 13 residues long. The CDR3 sequence is CASRTGSADTQYF. In nucleotides, the CDR3 is TGTGCCAGCAGGACAGGGTCCGCAGATACGCAGTATTTT.

CDR3 sequence reads: CASSIGGTPQETQYF. In DNA, the CDR3 is TGTGCCAGTAGTATCGGCGGGACACCCCAAGAGACCCAGTACTTC. The chain has TRBV19 and TRBJ2-5; D tentatively fits TRBD1 or TRBD2 (6 bases each). Germline CDR1 reads LNHDA; CDR2 reads SQIVND (reference sequence). Trimming removed 3 bases at V and 1 base at J, with 12 bases between. This CDR3 region has 15 residues.

The genes are TRBV7-9 and TRBJ1-2; D is undetermined. Germline CDR1 SEHNR, CDR2 FQNEAQ (reference sequence). With 0 bases removed from V and 4 bases from J, the gap between germline ends came to 6 bases. This CDR3 comprises 13 residues. Here the CDR3 DNA reads TGTGCCAGCAGCTTAGCGTACAGCTATGGCTACACCTTC. Translation: CASSLAYSYGYTF.

This clone has more than one count but fewer than ten. V usage is TRBV25-1 and J usage is TRBJ2-7; TRBD1 might be the D (6 bases). The CDR3 consists of 16 residues. The V end was cut by 4 bases, the J end by 3 bases, with 19 bases between. The germline CDR1 and CDR2 sequences are MGHDK and SYGVNS. CDR3 loop: CASSVSPGVGGYEQYF. In nucleotides, the CDR3 is TGTGCCAGCAGTGTCTCGCCAGGGGTAGGGGGCTACGAGCAGTACTTC.

This clone was counted between two and nine times. This chain connects TRBV15 to TRBJ2-2; D possibly uses TRBD1 or TRBD2 (6 bases each). Germline CDR1 LNHNV, CDR2 YYDKDF (reference sequence). V lost 0 bases and J lost 7, with 12 bases in between. The CDR3 spans 15 residues. CDR3 bases: TGTGCCACCAGCAGAGATCTAGGGGGGATCGGGGAGCTGTTTTTT. Translation gives CATSRDLGGIGELFF.